The 6 T cell receptor beta chains below all came from one sample that was sequenced in a study of blood T cell repertoires in COVID-19. Only in-frame clones appear in the TCRdb table, and some are missing; sequencing was by immunoSEQ multiplex PCR. The data contain roughly 330,000 clones, around 83% of them singletons. Sequencing used peripheral blood. The receptors here all came from a woman between 45 and 60 years old with acute or convalescent COVID-19.

In this sample, this clone turned up once. The V call is TRBV24-1, the J call TRBJ2-3, with 9 bases matching TRBD2. Germline V lookup: CDR1 KGHDR, CDR2 SFDVKD. The CDR3 runs 14 residues. With 9 bases clipped from V and 5 bases from J, the junction kept 8 bases outside the gene matches. The chain's CDR3 is CATQATSGGDTQYF. The DNA of the CDR3 is TGTGCCACCCAGGCGACTAGCGGTGGAGATACGCAGTATTTT.

The chain employs TRBV2 and TRBJ2-3, with D maybe TRBD2 (5 bases). V was cut by 3 bases and J by 0 bases, with 10 bases left in between. The germline V gene encodes CDR1 SNHLY and CDR2 FYNNEI. CDR3 length equals 15 residues. Here the CDR3 reads CASSEDWTSTDTQYF. Written as DNA, the CDR3 is TGTGCCAGCAGTGAGGACTGGACTAGCACAGATACGCAGTATTTT.

This clone was observed a few times. The chain has TRBV6-7 and TRBJ1-3; 8 bases agree with TRBD1. TRBV6-7 is an open reading frame whose function is uncertain. The CDR3 consists of 16 residues. V dropped 2 bases and J dropped 1; count of bases not matched to a gene: 4. CDR3 sequence reads: CASSYRTGQSGNTIYF. DNA of the CDR3: TGTGCCAGCAGTTACCGGACAGGGCAATCTGGAAACACCATATATTTT.

The chain joins TRBV5-6 to TRBJ2-5; D may be TRBD1 (6 bases). The V gene's germline CDR1 is SGHDT and CDR2 YYEEEE. Between the trimmed V and J ends, which lost 3 bases and 4 bases, there was a span of 13 bases. The CDR3 length is 14 residues. CDR3 bases: TGTGCCAGCAGCTCTCCAGGGGAAGCAGAGACCCAGTACTTC. Its translation is CASSSPGEAETQYF.

This rearrangement joins TRBV11-2 to TRBJ2-5; D may be TRBD2 (5 bases). V was pared by 4 bases and J by 4 bases, with 13 bases between. Germline V CDR1 and CDR2: SGHAT, FQNNGV. The CDR3 consists of 14 residues. The CDR3 DNA follows: TGTGCCAGCAGCTATAGATTAGAGGGAGAGACCCAGTACTTC. The encoded protein is CASSYRLEGETQYF.

The chain couples TRBV5-8 to TRBJ1-5; tentatively, D is TRBD1 (6 bases). The CDR3 is 15 residues long. Per germline, CDR1 SGHTS and CDR2 YDEGEE. The germline V and J ends were trimmed by 4 bases and 5 bases, with 16 bases remaining between them. Here the CDR3 DNA reads TGTGCCAGCAGCCCCCATATCGGGGGGCATCAGCCCCAGCATTTT. It is translated as CASSPHIGGHQPQHF.